This passage covers 9 T cell receptor beta chains from one sample sequenced in a study of blood T cell repertoires in COVID-19. The assay was immunoSEQ multiplex PCR, and TCRdb's table has in-frame clones only and misses some. The data contain over 350,000 clones, 88% of them singletons. Sequencing was performed on PBMCs or T cells enriched from blood (not recorded which). The receptors come from a young woman with acute COVID-19.

Written as DNA, the CDR3 is TGTGCCTGGGGGCCCTCTTGGGGGACTAGAAATTCACCCCTCCACTTT. Amino acids: CAWGPSWGTRNSPLHF. This chain connects TRBV30 to TRBJ1-6; the D gene is possibly TRBD1 (5 bases). Germline lookup yields CDR1 GTSNPN and CDR2 SVGIG (reference sequence). V lost 5 bases and J 7 bases, leaving 21 bases between the germline ends. This CDR3 is built from 16 residues. Combining the CDR3 with reference TRBV30 and TRBJ1-6 gives the whole variable domain SQTIHQWPATLVQPVGSPLSLECTVEGTSNPNLYWYRQAAGRGLQLLFYSVGIGQISSEVPQNLSASRPQDRQFILSSKKLLLSDSGFYLCAWGPSWGTRNSPLHFGNGTRLTVT.

The chain carries TRBV20-1 and TRBJ2-4; D is unclear. The CDR3 length is 12 residues. Germline assignment: CDR1 DFQATT and CDR2 SNEGSKA (reference sequence). Trimming left V 3 bases short and J 5 bases short, with 8 bases between. CDR3 in DNA: TGCAGTGCTAGTAAGGCGGAAAACATTCAGTACTTC. Amino acids: CSASKAENIQYF.

The chain joins TRBV29-1 to TRBJ1-2; weak D call: TRBD1 (6 bases). In germline, CDR1 is SQVTM, CDR2 ANQGSEA. Trimming left V 0 bases short and J 6 bases short, with 11 bases between. The CDR3 has 13 amino acids. The CDR3 DNA reads TGCAGCGTTGAAGATCTAGGGGGAGATGGCTACACCTTC. Its protein product is CSVEDLGGDGYTF.

This chain links TRBV7-9 with TRBJ2-5, with TRBD1 matching 9 bases. CDR1 and CDR2 (germline): SEHNR, FQNEAQ (reference sequence). The CDR3 spans 15 residues. V dropped 3 bases and J dropped 2; count of bases not matched to a gene: 4. The CDR3 DNA reads as TGTGCCAGCAGCTTCGGGACAGGGACTCAAGAGACCCAGTACTTC. Encoded protein: CASSFGTGTQETQYF.

The chain uses TRBV18 and TRBJ1-1; possible D gene TRBD1, 5 bases. Trimming pared 9 bases from V and 1 base from J, leaving 9 bases between. Germline V gives CDR1 KGHSH, CDR2 LQKENI. The CDR3 is 12 amino acids. CDR3 coding DNA: TGTGCCAGTTCCGACAGGAACACTGAAGCTTTCTTT. Translating gives CASSDRNTEAFF. The full variable domain, its missing parts supplied by reference TRBV18 and TRBJ1-1, is NAGVMQNPRHLVRRRGQEARLRCSPMKGHSHVYWYRQLPEEGLKFMVYLQKENIIDESGMPKERFSAEFPKEGPSILRIQQVVRGDSAAYFCASSDRNTEAFFGQGTRLTVV.

The gene calls are TRBV7-9 and TRBJ1-2, with 8 bases fitting TRBD1. Germline V gene data show CDR1 as SEHNR and CDR2 as FQNEAQ (reference sequence). Trimming took 5 bases from V and 7 from J; bases not matched to a gene: 6. The CDR3 has 13 residues. CDR3 DNA sequence: TGTGCCAGCAGCACGGACAGGGATGGTGGCTACACCTTC. Translation gives CASSTDRDGGYTF.

The V call is TRBV19, the J call TRBJ1-2; no reliable D call. V dropped 5 bases and J dropped 8 bases, with 18 bases sitting between them. The germline gives CDR1 LNHDA, CDR2 SQIVND (reference sequence). The CDR3 has 14 amino acids. The CDR3, as DNA: TGTGCCAGTAGTGAGGTGGGCGGGATCGGGGGCTACACCTTC. Its protein product is CASSEVGGIGGYTF.

The rearrangement uses TRBV5-8 and TRBJ2-1; possibly TRBD1 for D (8 bases). V lost 4 bases to trimming and J lost 8 bases, with 10 bases between them. The length of the CDR3 is 12 residues. Germline assignment: CDR1 SGHTS and CDR2 YDEGEE. The CDR3 region is CASSTGGDEQFF. The DNA of the CDR3 is TGTGCCAGCAGCACAGGGGGGGATGAGCAGTTCTTC.

The V call is TRBV19, the J call TRBJ1-5; 7 bases agree with TRBD1. Germline CDR1 reads LNHDA; CDR2 reads SQIVND (reference sequence). Losses at the gene ends were 4 bases for V and 6 bases for J; bases not matched to a gene: 15. The CDR3 runs 17 residues. CDR3 protein: CASSTRGLQGSLQPQHF. The CDR3 DNA follows: TGTGCCAGTAGTACTCGCGGGTTACAGGGGTCCCTTCAGCCCCAGCATTTT.